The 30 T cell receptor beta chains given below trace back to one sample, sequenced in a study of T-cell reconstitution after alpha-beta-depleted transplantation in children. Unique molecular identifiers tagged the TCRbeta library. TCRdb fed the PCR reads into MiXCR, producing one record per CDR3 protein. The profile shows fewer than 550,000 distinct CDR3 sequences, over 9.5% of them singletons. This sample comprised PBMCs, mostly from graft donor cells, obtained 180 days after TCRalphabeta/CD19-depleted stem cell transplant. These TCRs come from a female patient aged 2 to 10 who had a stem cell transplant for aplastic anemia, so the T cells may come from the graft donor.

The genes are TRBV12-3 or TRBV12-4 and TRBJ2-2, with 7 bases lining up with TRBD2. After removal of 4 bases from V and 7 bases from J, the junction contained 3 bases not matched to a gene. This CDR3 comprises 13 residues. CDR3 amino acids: CASSSRTSGELFF. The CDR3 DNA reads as TGTGCCAGCAGTTCGCGGACTAGCGGGGAGCTGTTTTTT.

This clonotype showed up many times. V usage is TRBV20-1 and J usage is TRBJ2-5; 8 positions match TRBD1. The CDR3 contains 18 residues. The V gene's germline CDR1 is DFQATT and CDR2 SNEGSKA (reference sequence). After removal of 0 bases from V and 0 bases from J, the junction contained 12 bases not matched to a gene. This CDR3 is CSARDWTGLRGYQETQYF. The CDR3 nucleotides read TGCAGTGCTAGAGATTGGACAGGGCTACGAGGGTACCAAGAGACCCAGTACTTC.

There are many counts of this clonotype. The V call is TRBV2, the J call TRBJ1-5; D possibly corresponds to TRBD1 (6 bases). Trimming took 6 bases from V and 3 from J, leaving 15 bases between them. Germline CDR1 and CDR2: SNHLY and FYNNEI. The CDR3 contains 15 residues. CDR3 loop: CASRDQGIANQPQHF. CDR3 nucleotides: TGTGCCAGCAGGGACCAGGGGATCGCCAATCAGCCCCAGCATTTT. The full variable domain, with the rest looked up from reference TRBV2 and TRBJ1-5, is EPEVTQTPSHQVTQMGQEVILRCVPISNHLYFYWYRQILGQKVEFLVSFYNNEISEKSEIFDDQFSVERPDGSNFTLKIRSTKLEDSAMYFCASRDQGIANQPQHFGDGTRLSIL.

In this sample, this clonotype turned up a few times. The CDR3 loop reads CASSYGQQSGELFF. In DNA form, the CDR3 reads TGTGCCAGCAGTTATGGCCAGCAGTCCGGGGAGCTGTTTTTT. The rearrangement joins TRBV28 to TRBJ2-2; D not resolved. Germline CDR1 reads MDHEN; CDR2 reads SYDVKM. V lost 4 bases and J lost 6, with 12 bases in between. The CDR3 sequence is 14 residues long.

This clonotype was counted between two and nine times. CDR3 bases: TGTGCCAGCAGCTTTTGTGGACAGGGGGTACGAGGCGAGCAGTACGTC. It encodes CASSFCGQGVRGEQYV. The chain recombines TRBV11-3 with TRBJ2-7; 10 nucleotides agree with TRBD1. The V gene end was trimmed by 3 bases and the J gene end by 6 bases; junction bases not matched to a gene: 11. Germline V gene sequence: CDR1 SGHNT, CDR2 YENEEA. The CDR3 extends over 16 amino acids.

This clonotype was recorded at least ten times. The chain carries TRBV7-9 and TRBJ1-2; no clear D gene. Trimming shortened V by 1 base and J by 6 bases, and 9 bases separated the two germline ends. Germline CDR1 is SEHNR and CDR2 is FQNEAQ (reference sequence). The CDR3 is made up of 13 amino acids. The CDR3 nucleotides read TGTGCCAGCAGCTTAGACCTAGGAGATGGCTACACCTTC. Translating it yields CASSLDLGDGYTF.

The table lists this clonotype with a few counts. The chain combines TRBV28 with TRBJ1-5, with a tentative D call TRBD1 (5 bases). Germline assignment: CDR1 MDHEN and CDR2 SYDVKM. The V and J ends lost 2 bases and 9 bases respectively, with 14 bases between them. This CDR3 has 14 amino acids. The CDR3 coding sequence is TGTGCCAGCAGTTTAACAGGCGGCGTGTGGCCCCAGCATTTT. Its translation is CASSLTGGVWPQHF.

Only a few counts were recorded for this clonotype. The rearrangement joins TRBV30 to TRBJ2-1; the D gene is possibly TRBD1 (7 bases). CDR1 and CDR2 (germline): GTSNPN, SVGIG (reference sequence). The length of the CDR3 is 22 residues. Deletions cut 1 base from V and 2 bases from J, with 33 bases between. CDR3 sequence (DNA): TGTGCCTGGAGTGGACTCCTTGGATGGGACAGATCGAGGAGGGGCGCCTACAATGAGCAGTTCTTC. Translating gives CAWSGLLGWDRSRRGAYNEQFF. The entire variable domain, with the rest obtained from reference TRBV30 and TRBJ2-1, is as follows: SQTIHQWPATLVQPVGSPLSLECTVEGTSNPNLYWYRQAAGRGLQLLFYSVGIGQISSEVPQNLSASRPQDRQFILSSKKLLLSDSGFYLCAWSGLLGWDRSRRGAYNEQFFGPGTRLTVL.

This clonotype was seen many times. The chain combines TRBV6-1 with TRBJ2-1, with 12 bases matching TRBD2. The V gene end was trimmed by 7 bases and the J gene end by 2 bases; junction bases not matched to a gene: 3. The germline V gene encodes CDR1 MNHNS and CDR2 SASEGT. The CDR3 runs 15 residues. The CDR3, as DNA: TGTGCCAGCAAGTGGACTAGCGGGACCTACAATGAGCAGTTCTTC. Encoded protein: CASKWTSGTYNEQFF.

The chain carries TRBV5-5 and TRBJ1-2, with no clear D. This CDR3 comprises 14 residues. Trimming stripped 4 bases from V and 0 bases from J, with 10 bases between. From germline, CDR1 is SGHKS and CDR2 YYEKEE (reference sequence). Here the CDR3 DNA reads TGTGCCAGCAGCCTGTTAGCTACTAACTATGGCTACACCTTC. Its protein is CASSLLATNYGYTF.

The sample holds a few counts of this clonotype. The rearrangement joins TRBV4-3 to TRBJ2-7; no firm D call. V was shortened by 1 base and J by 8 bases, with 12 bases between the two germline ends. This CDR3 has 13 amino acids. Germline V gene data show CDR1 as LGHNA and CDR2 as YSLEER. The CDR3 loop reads CASSQVTWDKQYF. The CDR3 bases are TGCGCCAGCAGCCAAGTGACCTGGGATAAGCAGTACTTC.

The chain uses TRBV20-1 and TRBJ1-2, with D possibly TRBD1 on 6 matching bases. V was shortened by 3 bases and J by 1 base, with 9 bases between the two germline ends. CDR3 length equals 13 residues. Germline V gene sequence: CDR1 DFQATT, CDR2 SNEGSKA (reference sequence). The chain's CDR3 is CSAREDSNYGYTF. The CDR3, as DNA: TGCAGTGCTAGGGAGGACAGTAACTATGGCTACACCTTC.

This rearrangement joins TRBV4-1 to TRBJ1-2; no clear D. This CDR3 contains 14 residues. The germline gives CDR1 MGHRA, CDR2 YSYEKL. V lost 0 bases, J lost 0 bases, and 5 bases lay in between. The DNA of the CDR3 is TGCGCCAGCAGCCAAGAGCGAGCTAACTATGGCTACACCTTC. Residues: CASSQERANYGYTF.

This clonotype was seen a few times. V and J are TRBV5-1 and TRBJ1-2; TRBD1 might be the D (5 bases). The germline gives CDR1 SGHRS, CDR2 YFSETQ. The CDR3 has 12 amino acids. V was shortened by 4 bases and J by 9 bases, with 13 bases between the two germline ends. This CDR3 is CASSPRQGRYTF. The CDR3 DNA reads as TGCGCCAGCAGCCCCCGTCAGGGCCGCTACACCTTC.

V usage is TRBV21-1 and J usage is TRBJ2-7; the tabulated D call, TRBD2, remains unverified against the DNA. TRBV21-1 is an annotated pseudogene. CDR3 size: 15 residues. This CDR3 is CASSKLVAGGHEQYF. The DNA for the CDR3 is TGTGCCAGCAGCAAGTTAGTAGCGGGAGGTCACGAGCAGTACTTC.

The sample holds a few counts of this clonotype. The CDR3, as DNA: TGTGCCATCAGTGCACTGATCCAGGCAGGTGGAGATACGCAGTATTTT. Protein product: CAISALIQAGGDTQYF. This chain uses TRBV10-3 with TRBJ2-3, with D unresolved. V lost 4 bases and J 5 bases, leaving 19 bases between the germline ends. The CDR3 has 16 residues. CDR1 and CDR2 from the germline V gene are ENHRY and SYGVKD.

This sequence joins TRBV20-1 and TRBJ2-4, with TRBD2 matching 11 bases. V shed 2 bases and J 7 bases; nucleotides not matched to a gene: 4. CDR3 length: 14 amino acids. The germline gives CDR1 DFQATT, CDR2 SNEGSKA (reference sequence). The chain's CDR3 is CSARIAGGSNIQYF. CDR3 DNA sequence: TGCAGTGCTAGAATAGCGGGAGGGTCGAACATTCAGTACTTC.

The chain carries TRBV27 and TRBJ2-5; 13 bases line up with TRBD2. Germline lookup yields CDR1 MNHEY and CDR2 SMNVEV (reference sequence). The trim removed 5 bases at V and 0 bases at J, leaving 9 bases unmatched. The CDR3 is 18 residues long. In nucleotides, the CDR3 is TGTGCCAGCAGTCCTCGGACTAGCGGGGGTTCGTACCAAGAGACCCAGTACTTC. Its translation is CASSPRTSGGSYQETQYF.

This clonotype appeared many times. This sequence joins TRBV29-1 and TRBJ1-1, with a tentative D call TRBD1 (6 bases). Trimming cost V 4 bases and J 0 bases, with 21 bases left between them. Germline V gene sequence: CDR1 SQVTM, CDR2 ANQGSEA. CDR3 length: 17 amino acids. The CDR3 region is CSVVHRTAYGLNTEAFF. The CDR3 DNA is TGCAGCGTTGTGCACCGGACAGCTTATGGTTTGAACACTGAAGCTTTCTTT.

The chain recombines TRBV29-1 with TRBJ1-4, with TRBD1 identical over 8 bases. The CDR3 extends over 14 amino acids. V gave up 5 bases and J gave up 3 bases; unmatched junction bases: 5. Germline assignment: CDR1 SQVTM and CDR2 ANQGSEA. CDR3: CSVWTGWANEKLFF. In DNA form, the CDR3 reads TGCAGCGTTTGGACAGGGTGGGCTAATGAAAAACTGTTTTTT.

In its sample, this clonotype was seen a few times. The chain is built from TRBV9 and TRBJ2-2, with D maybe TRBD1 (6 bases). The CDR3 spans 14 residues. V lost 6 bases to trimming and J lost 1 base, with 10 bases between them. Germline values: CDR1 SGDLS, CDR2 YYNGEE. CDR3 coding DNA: TGTGCCAGCATGGACAGCTTGAACACCGGGGAGCTGTTTTTT. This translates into CASMDSLNTGELFF.

CDR3 sequence reads: CASSDGSRGFLVWSNYEQYV. The CDR3 coding sequence is TGTGCCAGCAGCGACGGGAGTCGGGGGTTCCTGGTTTGGTCCAACTACGAGCAGTACGTC. The chain employs TRBV21-1 and TRBJ2-7; the table's D gene call, TRBD2, was not cross checked with the DNA. TRBV21-1 has pseudogene status. The CDR3 runs to 20 residues.

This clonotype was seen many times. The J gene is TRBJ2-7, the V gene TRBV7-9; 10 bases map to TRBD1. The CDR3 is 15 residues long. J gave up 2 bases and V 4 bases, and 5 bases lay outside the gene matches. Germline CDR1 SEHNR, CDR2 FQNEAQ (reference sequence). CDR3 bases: TGTGCCAGCAGCTCCCCCGGGACAGGGGCCTACGAGCAGTACTTC. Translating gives CASSSPGTGAYEQYF.

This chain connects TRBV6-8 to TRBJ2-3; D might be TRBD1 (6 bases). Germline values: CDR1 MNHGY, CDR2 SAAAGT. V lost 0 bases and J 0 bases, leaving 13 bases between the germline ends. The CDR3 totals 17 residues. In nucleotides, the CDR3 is TGTGCCAGCAGTTACTCACCGGACAGATTAAGCACAGATACGCAGTATTTT. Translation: CASSYSPDRLSTDTQYF.

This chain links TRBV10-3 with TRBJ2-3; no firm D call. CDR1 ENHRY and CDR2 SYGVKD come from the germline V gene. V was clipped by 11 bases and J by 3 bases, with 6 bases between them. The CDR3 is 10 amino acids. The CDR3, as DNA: TGTGCCTCCGGGACAGATACGCAGTATTTT. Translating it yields CASGTDTQYF.

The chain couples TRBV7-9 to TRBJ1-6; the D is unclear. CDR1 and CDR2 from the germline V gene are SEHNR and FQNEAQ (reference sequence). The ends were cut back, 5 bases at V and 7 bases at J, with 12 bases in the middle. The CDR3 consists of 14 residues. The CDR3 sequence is CASSPRTGNSPLHF. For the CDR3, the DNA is TGTGCCAGCAGCCCGAGGACGGGGAATTCACCCCTCCACTTT.

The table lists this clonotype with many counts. CDR3 nucleotides: TGTGCCAGCAGTGAAGTACCTTTCTATGGCTACACCTTC. Residues: CASSEVPFYGYTF. The chain links TRBV25-1 to TRBJ1-2; D gene ambiguous. Germline values: CDR1 MGHDK, CDR2 SYGVNS. Trimming cost V 2 bases and J 4 bases, with 8 bases left between them. CDR3 length: 13 residues.

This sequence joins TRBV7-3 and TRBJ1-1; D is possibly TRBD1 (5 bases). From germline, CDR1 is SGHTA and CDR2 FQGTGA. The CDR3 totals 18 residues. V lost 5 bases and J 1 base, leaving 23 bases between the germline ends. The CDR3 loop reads CASSGYSPLGGRNTEAFF. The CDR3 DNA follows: TGTGCCAGCAGCGGTTACTCCCCCCTTGGGGGTCGGAACACTGAAGCTTTCTTT.

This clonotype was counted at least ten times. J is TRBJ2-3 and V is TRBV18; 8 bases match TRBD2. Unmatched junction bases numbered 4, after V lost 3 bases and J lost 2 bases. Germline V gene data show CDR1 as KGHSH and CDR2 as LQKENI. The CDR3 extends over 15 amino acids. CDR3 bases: TGTGCCAGCTCACCCGGGACTAGGACCACAGATACGCAGTATTTT. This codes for CASSPGTRTTDTQYF.

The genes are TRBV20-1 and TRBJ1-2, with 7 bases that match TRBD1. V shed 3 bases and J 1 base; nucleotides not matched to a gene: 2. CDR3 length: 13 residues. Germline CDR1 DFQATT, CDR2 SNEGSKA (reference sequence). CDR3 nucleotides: TGCAGTGCTAGTCAGGGGGTTAACTATGGCTACACCTTC. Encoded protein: CSASQGVNYGYTF.